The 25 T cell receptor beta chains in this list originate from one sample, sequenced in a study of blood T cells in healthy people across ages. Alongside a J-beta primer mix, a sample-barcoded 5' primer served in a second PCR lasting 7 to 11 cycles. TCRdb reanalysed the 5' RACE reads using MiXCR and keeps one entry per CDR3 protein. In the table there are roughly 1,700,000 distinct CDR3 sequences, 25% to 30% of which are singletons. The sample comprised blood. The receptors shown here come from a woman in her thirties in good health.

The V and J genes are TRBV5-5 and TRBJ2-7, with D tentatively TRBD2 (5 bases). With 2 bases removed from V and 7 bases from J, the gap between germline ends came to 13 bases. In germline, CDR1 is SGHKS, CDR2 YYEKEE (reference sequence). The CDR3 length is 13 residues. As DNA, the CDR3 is TGTGCCAGCAGCTTAGCGAGAGCGGATGAGCAGTACTTC. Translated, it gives CASSLARADEQYF.

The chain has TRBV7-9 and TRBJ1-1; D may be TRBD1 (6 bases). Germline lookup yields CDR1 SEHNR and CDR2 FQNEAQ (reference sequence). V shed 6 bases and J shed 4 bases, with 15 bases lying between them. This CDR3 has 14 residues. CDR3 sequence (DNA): TGTGCCAGCAGGCGAAAACGGGGGGCCACTGAAGCTTTCTTT. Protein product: CASRRKRGATEAFF.

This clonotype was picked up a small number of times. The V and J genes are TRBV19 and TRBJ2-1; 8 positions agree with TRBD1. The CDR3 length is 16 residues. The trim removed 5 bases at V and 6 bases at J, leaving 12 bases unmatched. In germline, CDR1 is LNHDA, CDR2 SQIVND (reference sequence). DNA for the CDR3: TGTGCCAGTAGTGTGCAATCCGGGACAGGACGCAATGAGCAGTTCTTC. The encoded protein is CASSVQSGTGRNEQFF.

The CDR3 here is CASSLPGQGSTEAFF. The CDR3 nucleotides read TGTGCCAGCAGTTTACCGGGACAGGGCAGCACTGAAGCTTTCTTT. The chain uses TRBV12-3 or TRBV12-4 and TRBJ1-1, with 9 bases lining up with TRBD1. V dropped 2 bases and J dropped 4; count of bases not matched to a gene: 5. The CDR3 contains 15 residues.

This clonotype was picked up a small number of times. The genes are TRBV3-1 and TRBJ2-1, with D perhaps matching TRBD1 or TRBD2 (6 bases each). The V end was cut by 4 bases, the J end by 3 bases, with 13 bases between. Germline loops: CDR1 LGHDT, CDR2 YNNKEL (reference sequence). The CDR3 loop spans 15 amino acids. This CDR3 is CASSPRGLGYNEQFF. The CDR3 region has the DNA TGTGCCAGCAGCCCCAGGGGACTCGGCTACAATGAGCAGTTCTTC.

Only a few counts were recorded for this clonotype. The CDR3 sequence: CSARAQDRASYEQYF. DNA of the CDR3: TGCAGTGCTAGAGCGCAGGACAGGGCTAGCTACGAGCAGTACTTC. The V call is TRBV20-1, the J call TRBJ2-7, with TRBD1 matching 8 bases. V was clipped by 1 base and J by 3 bases; unmatched bases: 8. Per germline, CDR1 DFQATT and CDR2 SNEGSKA (reference sequence). The CDR3 extends over 15 amino acids.

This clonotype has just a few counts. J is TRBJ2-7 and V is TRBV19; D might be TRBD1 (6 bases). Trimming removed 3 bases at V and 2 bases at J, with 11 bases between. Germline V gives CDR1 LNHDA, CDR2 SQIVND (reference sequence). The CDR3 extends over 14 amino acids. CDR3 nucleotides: TGTGCCAGTAGTATCCAGGCAGGGGCCTACGAGCAGTACTTC. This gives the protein CASSIQAGAYEQYF.

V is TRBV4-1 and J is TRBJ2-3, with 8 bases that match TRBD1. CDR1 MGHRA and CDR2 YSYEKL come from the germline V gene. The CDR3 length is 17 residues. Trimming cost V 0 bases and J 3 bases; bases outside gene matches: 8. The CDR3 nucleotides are TGCGCCAGCAGCCAAGATCGGCAGGGGGCGACGACAGATACGCAGTATTTT. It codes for CASSQDRQGATTDTQYF.

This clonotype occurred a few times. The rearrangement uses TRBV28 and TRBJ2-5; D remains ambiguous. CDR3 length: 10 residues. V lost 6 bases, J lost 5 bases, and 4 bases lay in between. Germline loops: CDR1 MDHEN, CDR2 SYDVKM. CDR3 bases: TGTGCCAGCAGGTCCGAGACCCAGTACTTC. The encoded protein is CASRSETQYF.

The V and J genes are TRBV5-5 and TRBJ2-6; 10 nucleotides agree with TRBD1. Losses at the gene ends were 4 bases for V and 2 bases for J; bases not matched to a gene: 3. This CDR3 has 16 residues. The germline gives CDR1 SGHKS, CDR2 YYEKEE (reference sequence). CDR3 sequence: CASSGGTGAGANVLTF. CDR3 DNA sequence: TGTGCCAGCAGCGGCGGGACAGGGGCTGGGGCCAACGTCCTGACTTTC.

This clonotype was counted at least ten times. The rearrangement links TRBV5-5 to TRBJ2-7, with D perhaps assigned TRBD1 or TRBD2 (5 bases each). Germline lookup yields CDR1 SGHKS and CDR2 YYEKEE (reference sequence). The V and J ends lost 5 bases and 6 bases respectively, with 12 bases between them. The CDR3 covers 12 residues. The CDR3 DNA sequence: TGTGCCAGCAGACGAGGGACGGCCGAGCAGTACTTC. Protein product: CASRRGTAEQYF. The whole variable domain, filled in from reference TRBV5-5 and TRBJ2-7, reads DAGVTQSPTHLIKTRGQQVTLRCSPISGHKSVSWYQQVLGQGPQFIFQYYEKEERGRGNFPDRFSARQFPNYSSELNVNALLLGDSALYLCASRRGTAEQYFGPGTRLTVT.

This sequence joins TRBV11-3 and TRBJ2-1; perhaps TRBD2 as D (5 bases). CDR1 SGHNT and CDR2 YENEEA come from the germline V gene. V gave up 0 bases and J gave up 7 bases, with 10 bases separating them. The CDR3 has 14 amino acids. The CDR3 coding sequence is TGTGCCAGCAGCTTAGATGGCCCGGGAAATGAGCAGTTCTTC. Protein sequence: CASSLDGPGNEQFF.

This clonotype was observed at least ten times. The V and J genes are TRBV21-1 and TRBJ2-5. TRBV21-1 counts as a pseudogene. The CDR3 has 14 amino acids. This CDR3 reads CASSKDVGQETQYF. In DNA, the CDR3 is TGTGCCAGCAGCAAAGATGTGGGTCAAGAGACCCAGTACTTC.

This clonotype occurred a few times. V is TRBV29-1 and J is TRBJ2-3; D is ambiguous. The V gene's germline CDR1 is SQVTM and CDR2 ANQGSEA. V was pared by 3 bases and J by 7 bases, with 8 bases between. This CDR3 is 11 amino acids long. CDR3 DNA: TGCAGCGTTGACTGGGAACATACGCAGTATTTT. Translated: CSVDWEHTQYF.

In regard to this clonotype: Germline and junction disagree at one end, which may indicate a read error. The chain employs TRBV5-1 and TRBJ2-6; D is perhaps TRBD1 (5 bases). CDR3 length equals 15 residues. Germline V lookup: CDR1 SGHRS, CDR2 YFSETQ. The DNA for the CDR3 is TGCGCCAGCAGCGCAGACCTGGCTGGGGCCAGCGTCCTGACTTTC. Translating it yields CASSADLAGASVLTF.

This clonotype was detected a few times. The CDR3 DNA reads as TGTGCCAGCAGTGGCCACCACGGGACAGGGGGAACTGAAGCTTTCTTT. Residues: CASSGHHGTGGTEAFF. The rearrangement uses TRBV25-1 and TRBJ1-1; the match to TRBD1 covers 11 bases. The CDR3 contains 16 residues. Losses at the gene ends were 4 bases for V and 5 bases for J; bases not matched to a gene: 9. Germline V CDR1 and CDR2: MGHDK, SYGVNS.

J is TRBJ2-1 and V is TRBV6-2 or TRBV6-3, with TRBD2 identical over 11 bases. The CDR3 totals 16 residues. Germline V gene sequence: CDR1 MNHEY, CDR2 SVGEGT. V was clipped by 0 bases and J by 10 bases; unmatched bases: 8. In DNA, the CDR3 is TGTGCCAGCAGTTACTCGGGTAGCGGGAGGGCACAAGAGCAGTTCTTC. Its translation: CASSYSGSGRAQEQFF.

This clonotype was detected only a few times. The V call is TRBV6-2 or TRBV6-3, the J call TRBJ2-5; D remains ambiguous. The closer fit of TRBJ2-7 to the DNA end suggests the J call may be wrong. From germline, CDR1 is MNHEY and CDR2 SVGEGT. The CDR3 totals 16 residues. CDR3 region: CASSYSSTSTTHEQYF. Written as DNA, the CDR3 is TGTGCCAGCAGTTACTCGAGTACTTCTACGACGCACGAGCAGTACTTC.

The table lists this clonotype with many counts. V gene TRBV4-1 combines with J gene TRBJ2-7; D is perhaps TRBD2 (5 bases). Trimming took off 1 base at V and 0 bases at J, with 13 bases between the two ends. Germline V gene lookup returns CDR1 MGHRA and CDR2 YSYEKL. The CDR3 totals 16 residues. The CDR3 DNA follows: TGCGCCAGCAGCCAAGTCTTCGGCGGGTTCTCCTACGAGCAGTACTTC. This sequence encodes CASSQVFGGFSYEQYF.

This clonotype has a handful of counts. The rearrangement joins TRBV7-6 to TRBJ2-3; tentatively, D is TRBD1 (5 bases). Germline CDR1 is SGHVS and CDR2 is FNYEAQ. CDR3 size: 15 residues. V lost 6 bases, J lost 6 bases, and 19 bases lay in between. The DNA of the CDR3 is TGTGCCAGCAGGGACCCAGGGCCACGTTTTGATACGCAGTATTTT. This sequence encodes CASRDPGPRFDTQYF.

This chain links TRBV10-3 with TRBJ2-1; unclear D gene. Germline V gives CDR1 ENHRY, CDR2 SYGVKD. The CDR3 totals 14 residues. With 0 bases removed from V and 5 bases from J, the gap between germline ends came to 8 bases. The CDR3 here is CAISESQIDNEQFF. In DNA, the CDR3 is TGTGCCATCAGTGAGTCTCAGATCGACAATGAGCAGTTCTTC.

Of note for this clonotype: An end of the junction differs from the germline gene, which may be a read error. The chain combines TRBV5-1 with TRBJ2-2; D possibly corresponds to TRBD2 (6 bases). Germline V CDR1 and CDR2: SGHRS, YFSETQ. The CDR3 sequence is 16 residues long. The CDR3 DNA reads TGCGCCAGCAGCCCGAGCGGGCAGTTGACCACCGGGGAGCGGTTTTTT. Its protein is CASSPSGQLTTGERFF.

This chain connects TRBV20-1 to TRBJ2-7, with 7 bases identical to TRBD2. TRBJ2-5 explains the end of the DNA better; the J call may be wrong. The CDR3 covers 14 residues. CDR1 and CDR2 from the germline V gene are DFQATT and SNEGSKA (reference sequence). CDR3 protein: CSARRGGGWETQYF. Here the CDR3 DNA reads TGCAGTGCTAGACGGGGCGGGGGATGGGAGACCCAGTACTTC.

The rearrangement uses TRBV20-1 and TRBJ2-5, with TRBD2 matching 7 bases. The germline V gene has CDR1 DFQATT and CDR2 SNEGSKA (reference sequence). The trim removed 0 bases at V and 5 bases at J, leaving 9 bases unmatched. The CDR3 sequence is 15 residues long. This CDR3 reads CSARDGGEGLETQYF. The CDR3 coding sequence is TGCAGTGCTAGAGATGGGGGGGAGGGCCTGGAGACCCAGTACTTC.

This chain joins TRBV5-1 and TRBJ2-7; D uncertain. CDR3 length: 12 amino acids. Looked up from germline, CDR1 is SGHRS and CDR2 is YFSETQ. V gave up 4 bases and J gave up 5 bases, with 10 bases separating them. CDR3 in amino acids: CASSLERNEQYF. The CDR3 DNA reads TGCGCCAGCAGCCTCGAAAGGAACGAGCAGTACTTC.